The 20 T cell receptor beta chains reported below all come from one sample, sequenced in a study of T-cell memory formation after mild COVID-19. TCRdb ran MiXCR on the 5' RACE reads and lists one entry per CDR3 protein. The table records 150,000 to 200,000 distinct CDR3 sequences, 25% to 40% of them present only once. The sequencing sample was made of PBMCs or a T cell subset sorted from them (not recorded which). These receptors were obtained from an adult woman who had mild COVID-19 (a few samples of this study predate the infection). Cell type and time point are not known.

This clonotype has just a few counts. The CDR3 DNA reads as TGTGCCAGCAGCTTAGTATGGGACAATAAGCAGTATTTT. This translates into CASSLVWDNKQYF. This chain joins TRBV7-6 and TRBJ2-3, with D possibly matching TRBD1 (6 bases). Trimming cost V 1 base and J 11 bases, with 13 bases left between them. Germline V gene data show CDR1 as SGHVS and CDR2 as FNYEAQ. The CDR3 is 13 amino acids.

This clonotype came up a few times. The chain uses TRBV3-1 and TRBJ2-2; TRBD1 matches 7 bases. Trimming removed 2 bases from V and 4 bases from J; junction bases left unmatched: 4. The CDR3 spans 15 residues. Germline lookup yields CDR1 LGHDT and CDR2 YNNKEL (reference sequence). The CDR3: CASSQRGRSTGELFF. The CDR3 DNA is TGTGCCAGCAGCCAAAGGGGGCGTAGCACCGGGGAGCTGTTTTTT.

The V gene is TRBV9, the J gene TRBJ2-1, with D hard to call. The ends were cut back, 0 bases at V and 2 bases at J, with 6 bases in the middle. Germline V gene sequence: CDR1 SGDLS, CDR2 YYNGEE. The CDR3 runs to 14 residues. This chain's CDR3 is CASSVGPTYNEQFF. The CDR3 coding sequence is TGTGCCAGCAGCGTAGGACCCACCTACAATGAGCAGTTCTTC.

This clonotype appeared a single time. The genes are TRBV20-1 and TRBJ2-3; D might be TRBD2 (6 bases). This CDR3 contains 11 residues. CDR1 is DFQATT, CDR2 SNEGSKA, per germline (reference sequence). The CDR3 loop is CSSREADTQYF. The CDR3 DNA sequence: TGCAGCTCGAGGGAGGCAGATACGCAGTATTTT.

V gene TRBV5-1 combines with J gene TRBJ1-2, with D possibly being TRBD1 (5 bases). In germline, CDR1 is SGHRS, CDR2 YFSETQ. The CDR3 has 13 residues. V was pared by 3 bases and J by 3 bases, with 9 bases between. In nucleotides, the CDR3 is TGCGCCAGCAGCTACGGACAAGACTATGGCTACACCTTC. Translating it yields CASSYGQDYGYTF.

The chain recombines TRBV7-2 with TRBJ2-5; no clear D gene. The CDR3 is 13 residues long. Trimming took off 3 bases at V and 0 bases at J, with 5 bases between the two ends. Germline V gene lookup returns CDR1 SGHTA and CDR2 FQGNSA. CDR3 nucleotides: TGTGCCAGCAGCTTTTCAAACCAAGAGACCCAGTACTTC. Amino acid sequence: CASSFSNQETQYF.

V is TRBV12-3 or TRBV12-4 and J is TRBJ2-1; the D call may be TRBD1 or TRBD2 (6 bases each). V was trimmed by 2 bases and J by 7 bases, leaving 15 bases between them. The CDR3 extends over 15 amino acids. The CDR3 coding sequence is TGTGCCAGCAGTTTACCGGGGGCGCGGAGAAATGAGCAGTTCTTC. Its protein product is CASSLPGARRNEQFF.

The J gene is TRBJ2-7, the V gene TRBV20-1; no clear D gene. The CDR3 runs 16 residues. CDR1 DFQATT and CDR2 SNEGSKA come from the germline V gene (reference sequence). Trimming removed 0 bases at V and 2 bases at J, with 17 bases between. Here the CDR3 reads CSARDQDGSFAYEQYF. CDR3 DNA: TGCAGTGCTAGAGATCAAGACGGGTCGTTCGCCTACGAGCAGTACTTC.

This clonotype was observed a handful of times. The V gene is TRBV27, the J gene TRBJ2-2; 7 nucleotides align to TRBD2. The CDR3 is 14 residues long. J gave up 3 bases and V 3 bases, and 1 base lay outside the gene matches. Looked up from germline, CDR1 is MNHEY and CDR2 is SMNVEV (reference sequence). The CDR3 DNA follows: TGTGCCAGCAGTTTTCTAGCGGACACCGGGGAGCTGTTTTTT. This codes for CASSFLADTGELFF.

This clonotype appeared many times. The chain has TRBV5-1 and TRBJ2-3; possible D gene TRBD1, 5 bases. This CDR3 contains 15 residues. Per germline, CDR1 SGHRS and CDR2 YFSETQ. The V end lost 4 bases, the J end lost 0 bases, and 12 bases lay between the germline ends. Here the CDR3 reads CASSTGQVSTDTQYF. In DNA form, the CDR3 reads TGCGCCAGCAGCACCGGACAAGTAAGCACAGATACGCAGTATTTT.

The chain has TRBV29-1 and TRBJ2-2; D not certain. The germline CDR1 and CDR2 sequences are SQVTM and ANQGSEA. V lost 3 bases and J lost 4, with 3 bases in between. This CDR3 has 11 amino acids. CDR3 amino acids: CSVDSTGELFF. The CDR3 DNA is TGCAGCGTTGACAGCACCGGGGAGCTGTTTTTT.

J is TRBJ2-5 and V is TRBV30, with TRBD1 matching over 9 bases. The CDR3 length is 14 residues. Trimming took 0 bases from V and 4 from J; bases not matched to a gene: 3. CDR1 is GTSNPN, CDR2 SVGIG, per germline (reference sequence). The CDR3 reads CAWSVEGQGETQYF. The CDR3 bases are TGTGCCTGGAGTGTGGAGGGACAGGGAGAGACCCAGTACTTC.

V and J are TRBV5-1 and TRBJ2-3; 11 bases line up with TRBD1. CDR1 and CDR2 (germline): SGHRS, YFSETQ. After removal of 4 bases from V and 5 bases from J, the junction contained 6 bases not matched to a gene. The CDR3 runs to 15 residues. This chain's CDR3 is CASSPGQGARDTQYF. CDR3 in DNA: TGCGCCAGCAGCCCCGGACAGGGGGCAAGAGATACGCAGTATTTT.

The chain links TRBV29-1 to TRBJ1-1; TRBD1 is a possible D gene (5 bases). The V gene's germline CDR1 is SQVTM and CDR2 ANQGSEA. This CDR3 has 11 amino acids. The V gene lost 5 bases and the J gene lost 4 bases, with 8 bases spanning the gap. CDR3 residues: CSVRGVTEAFF. CDR3 bases: TGCAGCGTTCGGGGGGTCACTGAAGCTTTCTTT.

This rearrangement joins TRBV11-3 to TRBJ2-7, with D hard to call. V lost 0 bases to trimming and J lost 3 bases, with 9 bases between them. This CDR3 is 14 amino acids long. Germline loops: CDR1 SGHNT, CDR2 YENEEA. The CDR3 protein is CASSLDRIRYEQYF. DNA of the CDR3: TGTGCCAGCAGCTTAGACCGGATCCGCTACGAGCAGTACTTC.

The chain recombines TRBV18 with TRBJ2-3, with D hard to call. Looked up from germline, CDR1 is KGHSH and CDR2 is LQKENI. V was trimmed by 3 bases and J by 2 bases, leaving 3 bases between them. The CDR3 loop spans 12 amino acids. The CDR3 DNA is TGTGCCAGCTCACCCGACACAGATACGCAGTATTTT. It is translated as CASSPDTDTQYF.

This clonotype was observed at least ten times. V and J are TRBV2 and TRBJ1-1; TRBD1 is a possible D gene (5 bases). Trimming shortened V by 6 bases and J by 1 base, and 21 bases separated the two germline ends. This CDR3 is 17 amino acids long. CDR1 and CDR2 from the germline V gene are SNHLY and FYNNEI. In nucleotides, the CDR3 is TGTGCCAGCAGCCCCGTAGCAACAGATGGGGCGAACACTGAAGCTTTCTTT. This encodes CASSPVATDGANTEAFF.

The rearrangement joins TRBV5-1 to TRBJ1-4; possibly TRBD1 for D (6 bases). The ends were cut back, 2 bases at V and 5 bases at J, with 16 bases in the middle. There are 16 residues in the CDR3. From germline, CDR1 is SGHRS and CDR2 YFSETQ. The CDR3 reads CASSFGQGQKNEKLFF. CDR3 DNA sequence: TGCGCCAGCAGCTTTGGCCAGGGGCAAAAAAATGAAAAACTGTTTTTT.

The genes are TRBV5-1 and TRBJ1-1; no definite D call. The CDR3 totals 14 residues. Trimming shortened V by 4 bases and J by 4 bases, and 14 bases separated the two germline ends. Germline assignment: CDR1 SGHRS and CDR2 YFSETQ. CDR3 loop: CASSNGRGSTEAFF. The CDR3, as DNA: TGCGCCAGCAGCAACGGCCGAGGGTCCACTGAAGCTTTCTTT.

This clonotype was seen only a few times. The chain uses TRBV7-3 and TRBJ2-1; D gene uncertain. The germline CDR1 and CDR2 sequences are SGHTA and FQGTGA. Trimming pared 2 bases from V and 0 bases from J, leaving 8 bases between. The CDR3 is 15 amino acids. CDR3 coding DNA: TGTGCCAGCAGCTTACAACGGATCTCCTACAATGAGCAGTTCTTC. It encodes CASSLQRISYNEQFF.